This T cell receptor (beta chain) was obtained from a study of blood T cell repertoires in COVID-19. The wider study: Material from acute and convalescent COVID-19 was sourced from the United States, Italy and Spain. The analysed material was cDNA or gDNA that came from T cells, B-cell-depleted T cells, or PBMCs.

Germline-derived CDR1 and CDR2 are DFQATT and SNEGSKA (reference sequence). V gave up 3 bases and J gave up 3 bases; unmatched junction bases: 4. This CDR3 spans 14 amino acids. In the original analysis: By means of reference gene primer amplification, nucleated cell counts were estimated. Assay used: immunoSEQ multiplex PCR; TCRdb lists only in-frame clones, some missing. That table is the source of V, J and clone size, and D and trimming were worked out from the DNA. Of more than 300,000 clones listed, around 92% are singletons. Patients at the Seattle site were enrolled during active infection and followed longitudinally. This clone showed up just a few times.

The sequencing input was peripheral blood. The receptor comes from a woman aged 30 to 39 with COVID-19, enrolled during active disease. The V call is TRBV20-1, the J call TRBJ2-1, with 8 bases identical to TRBD1. CDR3 loop: CSASKGTGYNEQFF. Here the CDR3 DNA reads TGCAGTGCTAGTAAGGGGACAGGCTACAATGAGCAGTTCTTC.